This T cell receptor beta chain was recovered during a study of molecular identifiers for immune sequencing clone quantification. Germline values: CDR1 SEHNR, CDR2 FQNEAQ (reference sequence). The CDR3 is 16 amino acids. Libraries of bulk TCR were made by previously described methods (with listed TCR primers). Each CDR3 protein is one row after TCRdb ran MiXCR on the PCR reads. The data hold 88,000 or so distinct CDR3 sequences, with around 20% observed a single time. A remark on this clonotype: Its specificity is not known. A much larger clone differs from this one at a single base, so this may be a read error.

Study-wide results and caveats: Clones carrying above 20 RNA copies accounted for over 98% of effector molecules, under 1% in naive cells. Among about a million naive cells, spiked Jurkat TCR RNA from a single cell was reportedly detectable.

The chain recombines TRBV7-9 with TRBJ2-3; possibly TRBD1 or TRBD2 for D (5 bases each). Sample: naive CD8+ T cells from blood, with Jurkat cell RNA spiked in. Subset noted: FACS-sorted CD8+CD4-CCR7+CD45RA+ naive T cells. The TCR sequence derives from a human donor in good health. Some libraries in this study had Jurkat cell RNA spiked in. The CDR3 loop is CASSPPRVAGTDTLYF. The CDR3 region has the DNA TGTGCCAGCAGCCCACCCAGGGTCGCGGGCACAGATACGCTGTATTTT.